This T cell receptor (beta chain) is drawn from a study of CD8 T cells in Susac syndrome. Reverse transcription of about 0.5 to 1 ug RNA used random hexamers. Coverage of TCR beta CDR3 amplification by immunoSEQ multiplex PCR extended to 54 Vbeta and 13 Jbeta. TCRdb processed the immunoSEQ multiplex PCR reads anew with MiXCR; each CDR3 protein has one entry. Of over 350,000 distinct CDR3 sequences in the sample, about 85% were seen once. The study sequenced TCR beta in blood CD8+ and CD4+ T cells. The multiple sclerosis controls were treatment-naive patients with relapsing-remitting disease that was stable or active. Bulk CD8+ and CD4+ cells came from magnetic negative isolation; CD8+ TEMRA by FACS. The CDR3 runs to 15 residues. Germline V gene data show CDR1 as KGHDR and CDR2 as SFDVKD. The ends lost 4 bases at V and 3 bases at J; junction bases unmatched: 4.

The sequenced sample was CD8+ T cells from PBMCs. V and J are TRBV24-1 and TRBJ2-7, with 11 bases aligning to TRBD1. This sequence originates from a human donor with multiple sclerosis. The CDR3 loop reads CATSEYGTGGYEQYF. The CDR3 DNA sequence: TGTGCCACCAGTGAGTACGGGACAGGGGGCTACGAGCAGTACTTC.